This T cell receptor (beta chain) was sequenced for a study of blood T cell repertoires in COVID-19. At the level of the study: Sources were T cells, B-cell-depleted T cells, or PBMCs; the material itself was cDNA or gDNA.

As originally analysed: Cell counts per sample came from amplifying reference gene primers. Data came from immunoSEQ multiplex PCR; TCRdb stores just in-frame clones and leaves some out. V, J and clone size are those of that table, while D and trimming were read from the DNA. The repertoire has 180,000 or so clones, roughly 82% of them found once; the top ten carry 5.6%. Enrolled through a virtual design, the participants were between 18 and 89 years of age and came from some 25 US areas. A single count supports this clone. This CDR3 has 14 amino acids. The germline V gene has CDR1 KGHSH and CDR2 LQKENI. V dropped 0 bases and J dropped 6 bases, with 12 bases sitting between them.

Sequencing was performed on PBMCs or T cells enriched from blood (not recorded which). This sequence joins TRBV18 and TRBJ2-7; D gene unclear. The source of this sequence is a man between 40 and 49 years old with acute COVID-19. The CDR3 loop reads CASSPPSPVVEQYF. The CDR3 nucleotides are TGTGCCAGCTCACCACCGTCTCCTGTCGTCGAGCAGTACTTC.